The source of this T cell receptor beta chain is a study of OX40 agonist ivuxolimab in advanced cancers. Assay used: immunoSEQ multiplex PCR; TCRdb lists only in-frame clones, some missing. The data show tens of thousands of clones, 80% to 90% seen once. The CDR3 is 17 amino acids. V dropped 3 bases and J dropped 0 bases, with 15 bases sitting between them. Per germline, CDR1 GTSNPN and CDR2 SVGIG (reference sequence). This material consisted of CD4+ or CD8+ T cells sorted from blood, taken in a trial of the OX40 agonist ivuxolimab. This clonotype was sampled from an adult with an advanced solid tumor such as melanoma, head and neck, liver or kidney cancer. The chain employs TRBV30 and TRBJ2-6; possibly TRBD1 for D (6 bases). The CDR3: CAWRKPTGFSGANVLTF. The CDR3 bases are TGTGCCTGGAGAAAACCCACAGGGTTCTCTGGGGCCAACGTCCTGACTTTC.